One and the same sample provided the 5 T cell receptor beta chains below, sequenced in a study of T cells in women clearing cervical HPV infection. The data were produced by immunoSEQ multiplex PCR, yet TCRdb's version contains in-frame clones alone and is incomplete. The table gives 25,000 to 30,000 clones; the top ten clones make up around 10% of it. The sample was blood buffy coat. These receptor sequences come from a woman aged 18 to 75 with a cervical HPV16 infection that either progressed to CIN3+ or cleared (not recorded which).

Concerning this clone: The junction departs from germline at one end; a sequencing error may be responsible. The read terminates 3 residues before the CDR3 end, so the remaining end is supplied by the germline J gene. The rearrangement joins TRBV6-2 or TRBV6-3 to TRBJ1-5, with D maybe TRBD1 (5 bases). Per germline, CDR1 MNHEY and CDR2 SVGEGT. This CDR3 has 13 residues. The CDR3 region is CASSHSWGEPQHF. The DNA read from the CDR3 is TGTGCCAGCAGTCACTCCTGGGGGGAGCCC.

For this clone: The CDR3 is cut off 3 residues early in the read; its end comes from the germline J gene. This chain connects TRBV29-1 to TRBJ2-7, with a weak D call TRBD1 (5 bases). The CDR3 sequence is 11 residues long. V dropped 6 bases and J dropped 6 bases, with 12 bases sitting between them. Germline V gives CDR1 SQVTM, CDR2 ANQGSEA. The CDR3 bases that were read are TGCAGCGTGCACACCACAGGCGAG. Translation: CSVHTTGE. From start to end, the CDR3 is CSVHTTGEQYF.

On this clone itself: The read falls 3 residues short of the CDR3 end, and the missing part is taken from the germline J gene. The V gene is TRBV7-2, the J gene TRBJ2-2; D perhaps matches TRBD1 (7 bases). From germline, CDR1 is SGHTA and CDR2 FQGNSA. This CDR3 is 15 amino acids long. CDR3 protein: CASSLGGRGVEKLFF. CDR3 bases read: TGTGCCAGCAGCTTAGGAGGCAGGGGGGTTGAAAAG.

The CDR3 reads CASSRDRDQPQYF. CDR3 DNA (partial): TGTGCCAGCAGTCGGGACAGGGATCAGCCG. The chain employs TRBV2 and TRBJ2-3, with 9 bases identical to TRBD1. The read ends 3 residues early relative to the CDR3; the germline J gene fills the gap. There are 13 residues in the CDR3. Germline lookup yields CDR1 SNHLY and CDR2 FYNNEI.

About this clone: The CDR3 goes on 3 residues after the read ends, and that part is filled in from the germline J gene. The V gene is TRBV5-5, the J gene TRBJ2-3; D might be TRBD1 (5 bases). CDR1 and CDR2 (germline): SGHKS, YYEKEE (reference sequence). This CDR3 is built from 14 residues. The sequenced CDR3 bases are TGTGCCAGCAGCTTGGTTAACAGGCAGGAGACG. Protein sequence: CASSLVNRQET. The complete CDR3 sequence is CASSLVNRQETQYF.